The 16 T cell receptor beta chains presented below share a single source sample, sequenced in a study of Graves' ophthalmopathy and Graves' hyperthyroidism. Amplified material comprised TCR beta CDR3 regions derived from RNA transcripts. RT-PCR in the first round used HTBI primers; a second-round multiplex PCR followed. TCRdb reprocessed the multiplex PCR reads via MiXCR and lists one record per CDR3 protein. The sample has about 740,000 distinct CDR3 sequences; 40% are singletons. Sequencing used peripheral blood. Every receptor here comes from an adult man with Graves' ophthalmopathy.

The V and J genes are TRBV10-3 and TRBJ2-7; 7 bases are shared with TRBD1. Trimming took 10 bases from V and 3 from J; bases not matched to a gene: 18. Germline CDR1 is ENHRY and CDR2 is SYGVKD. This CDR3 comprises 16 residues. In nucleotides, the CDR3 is TGTGCCAGCACTTCCCCCTGGGGGACAGAGATCTACGAGCAGTACTTC. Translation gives CASTSPWGTEIYEQYF.

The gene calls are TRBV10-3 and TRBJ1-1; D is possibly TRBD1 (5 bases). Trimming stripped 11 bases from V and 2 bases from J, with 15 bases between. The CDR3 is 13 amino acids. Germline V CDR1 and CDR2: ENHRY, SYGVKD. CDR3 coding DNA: TGTGCCTGGAACTCGGGGCCTAACACTGAAGCTTTCTTT. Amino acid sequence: CAWNSGPNTEAFF.

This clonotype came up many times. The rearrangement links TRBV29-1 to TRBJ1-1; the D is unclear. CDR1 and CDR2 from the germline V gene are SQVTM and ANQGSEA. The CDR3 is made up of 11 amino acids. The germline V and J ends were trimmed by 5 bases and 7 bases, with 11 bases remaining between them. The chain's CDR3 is CSVLRDSEAFF. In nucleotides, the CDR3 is TGCAGCGTTCTCCGGGATAGTGAAGCTTTCTTT. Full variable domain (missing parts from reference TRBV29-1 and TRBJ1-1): SAVISQKPSRDICQRGTSLTIQCQVDSQVTMMFWYRQQPGQSLTLIATANQGSEATYESGFVIDKFPISRPNLTFSTLTVSNMSPEDSSIYLCSVLRDSEAFFGQGTRLTVV.

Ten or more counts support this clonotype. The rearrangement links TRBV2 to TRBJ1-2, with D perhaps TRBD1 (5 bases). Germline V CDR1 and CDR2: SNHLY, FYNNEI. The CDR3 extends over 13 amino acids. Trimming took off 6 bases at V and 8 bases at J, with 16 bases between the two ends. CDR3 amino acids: CASRPYRGDGYTF. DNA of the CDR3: TGTGCCAGCAGGCCGTATAGGGGAGACGGCTACACCTTC.

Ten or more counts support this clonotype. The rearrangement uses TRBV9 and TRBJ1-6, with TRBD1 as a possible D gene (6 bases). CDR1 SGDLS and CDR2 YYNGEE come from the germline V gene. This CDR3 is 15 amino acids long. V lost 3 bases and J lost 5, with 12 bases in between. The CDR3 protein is CASSASGHHNSPLHF. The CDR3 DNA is TGTGCCAGCAGCGCGTCGGGACACCATAATTCACCCCTCCACTTT.

As DNA, the CDR3 is TGTGCCAGCAGCTTAGATTTGCCTGGAAACACCATATATTTT. Translating gives CASSLDLPGNTIYF. The genes are TRBV7-9 and TRBJ1-3; D not certain. The V end was cut by 1 base, the J end by 2 bases, with 6 bases between. CDR1 and CDR2 (germline): SEHNR, FQNEAQ (reference sequence). CDR3 length: 14 residues.

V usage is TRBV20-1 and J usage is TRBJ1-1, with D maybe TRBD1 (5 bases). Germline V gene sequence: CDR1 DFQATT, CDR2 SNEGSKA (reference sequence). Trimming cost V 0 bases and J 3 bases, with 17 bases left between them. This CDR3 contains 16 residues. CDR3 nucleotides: TGCAGTGCTAGAGATTCGGGGAGGGGTTCCGACACTGAAGCTTTCTTT. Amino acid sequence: CSARDSGRGSDTEAFF.

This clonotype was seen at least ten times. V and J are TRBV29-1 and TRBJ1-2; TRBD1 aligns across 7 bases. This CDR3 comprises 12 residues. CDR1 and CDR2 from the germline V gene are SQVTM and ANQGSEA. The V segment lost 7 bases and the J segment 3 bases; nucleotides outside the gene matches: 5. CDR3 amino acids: CSAGTADYGYTF. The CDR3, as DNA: TGCAGCGCAGGGACAGCGGACTATGGCTACACCTTC.

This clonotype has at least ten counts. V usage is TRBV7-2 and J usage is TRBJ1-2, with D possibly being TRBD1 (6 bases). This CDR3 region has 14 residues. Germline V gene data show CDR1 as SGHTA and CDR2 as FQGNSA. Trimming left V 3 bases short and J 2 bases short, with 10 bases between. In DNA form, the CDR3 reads TGTGCCAGCAGCTTGACAGGAGTCAACTATGGCTACACCTTC. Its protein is CASSLTGVNYGYTF.

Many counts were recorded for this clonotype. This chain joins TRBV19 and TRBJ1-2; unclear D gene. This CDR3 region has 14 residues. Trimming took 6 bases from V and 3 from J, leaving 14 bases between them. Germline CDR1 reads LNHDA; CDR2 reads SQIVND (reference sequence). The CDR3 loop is CASRRTVMDYGYTF. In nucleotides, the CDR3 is TGTGCCAGTAGAAGGACTGTGATGGACTATGGCTACACCTTC.

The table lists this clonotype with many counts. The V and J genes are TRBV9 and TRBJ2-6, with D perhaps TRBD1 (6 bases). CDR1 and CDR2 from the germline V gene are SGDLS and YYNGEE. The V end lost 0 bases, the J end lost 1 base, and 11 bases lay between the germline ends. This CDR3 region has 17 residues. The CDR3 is CASSVGQAKSGANVLTF. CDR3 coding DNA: TGTGCCAGCAGCGTAGGACAGGCGAAATCTGGGGCCAACGTCCTGACTTTC.

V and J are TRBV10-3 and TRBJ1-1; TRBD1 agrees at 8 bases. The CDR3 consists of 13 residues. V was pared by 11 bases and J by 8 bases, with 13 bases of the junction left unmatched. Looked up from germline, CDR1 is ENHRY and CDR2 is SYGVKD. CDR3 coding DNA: TGTGCCGGCAGTGAGCAAGGACAGGGAGAAGCTTTCTTT. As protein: CAGSEQGQGEAFF.

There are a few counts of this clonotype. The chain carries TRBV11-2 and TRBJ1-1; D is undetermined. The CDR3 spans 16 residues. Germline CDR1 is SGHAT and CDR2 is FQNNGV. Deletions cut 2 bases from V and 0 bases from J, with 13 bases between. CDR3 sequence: CASSLSWPELNTEAFF. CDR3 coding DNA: TGTGCCAGCAGCTTAAGCTGGCCGGAATTGAACACTGAAGCTTTCTTT. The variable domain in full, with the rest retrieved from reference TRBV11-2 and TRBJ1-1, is EAGVAQSPRYKIIEKRQSVAFWCNPISGHATLYWYQQILGQGPKLLIQFQNNGVVDDSQLPKDRFSAERLKGVDSTLKIQPAKLEDSAVYLCASSLSWPELNTEAFFGQGTRLTVV.

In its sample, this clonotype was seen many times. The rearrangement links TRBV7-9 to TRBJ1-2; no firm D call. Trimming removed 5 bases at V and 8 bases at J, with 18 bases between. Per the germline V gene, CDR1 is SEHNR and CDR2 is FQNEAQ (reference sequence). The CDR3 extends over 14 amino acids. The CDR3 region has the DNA TGTGCCAGCAGCCCTACTACCGAACTGGGAGGCTACACCTTC. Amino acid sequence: CASSPTTELGGYTF.

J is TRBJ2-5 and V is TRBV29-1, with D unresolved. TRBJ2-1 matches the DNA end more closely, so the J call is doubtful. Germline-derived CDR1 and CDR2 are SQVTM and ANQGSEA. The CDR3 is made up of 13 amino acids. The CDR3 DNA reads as TGCAGCGTTGAAGATGCGGCCAAGGATGAGCAGTTCTTC. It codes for CSVEDAAKDEQFF.

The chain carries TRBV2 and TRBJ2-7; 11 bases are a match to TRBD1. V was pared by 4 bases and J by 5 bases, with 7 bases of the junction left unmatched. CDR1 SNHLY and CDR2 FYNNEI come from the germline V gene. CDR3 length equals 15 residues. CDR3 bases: TGTGCCAGCAGTGGCGGGACAGGGGGAACCCACGAGCAGTACTTC. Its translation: CASSGGTGGTHEQYF.